These 30 T cell receptor beta chains share one sample of origin, sequenced in a study of blood T cell repertoires in COVID-19. Profiled with immunoSEQ multiplex PCR; TCRdb holds only in-frame clones, not every one. The repertoire has fewer than 350,000 clones, 87% of them found once; the top ten carry just over 9.5%. The sample was peripheral blood. Every receptor here comes from a man under 40 with COVID-19, enrolled during active disease.

This chain links TRBV5-6 with TRBJ1-5; possible D gene TRBD1, 6 bases. Germline-derived CDR1 and CDR2 are SGHDT and YYEEEE. The V end lost 0 bases, the J end lost 3 bases, and 7 bases lay between the germline ends. This CDR3 region has 14 residues. The chain's CDR3 is CASSLDRANQPQHF. Written as DNA, the CDR3 is TGTGCCAGCAGCTTGGACAGGGCCAATCAGCCCCAGCATTTT.

A single count supports this clone. The J gene is TRBJ2-3, the V gene TRBV28; 8 bases line up with TRBD2. Per the germline V gene, CDR1 is MDHEN and CDR2 is SYDVKM. The CDR3 runs 13 residues. Germline trimming cut 6 bases from V and 6 bases from J; bases unmatched to any gene: 5. CDR3 loop: CASRRTSSDTQYF. The CDR3 nucleotides read TGTGCCAGCAGAAGGACTAGCTCTGATACGCAGTATTTT.

This sequence joins TRBV21-1 and TRBJ2-2; the table's D call, TRBD2, has no DNA check behind it. TRBV21-1 is assigned pseudogene status. The CDR3 loop spans 17 amino acids. The CDR3 protein is CASSSWAERGGTGELFF. The CDR3 DNA follows: TGTGCCAGCAGCTCCTGGGCGGAAAGGGGGGGCACCGGGGAGCTGTTTTTT.

This clone has a handful of counts. The chain employs TRBV19 and TRBJ2-5, with D possibly TRBD1 on 8 matching bases. The CDR3 runs to 14 residues. Per germline, CDR1 LNHDA and CDR2 SQIVND (reference sequence). Trimming removed 9 bases at V and 5 bases at J, with 19 bases between. CDR3 loop: CASKKQGGLETQYF. CDR3 nucleotides: TGTGCCAGCAAGAAACAGGGGGGGCTGGAGACCCAGTACTTC. Variable domain in full (rest from reference TRBV19 and TRBJ2-5): DGGITQSPKYLFRKEGQNVTLSCEQNLNHDAMYWYRQDPGQGLRLIYYSQIVNDFQKGDIAEGYSVSREKKESFPLTVTSAQKNPTAFYLCASKKQGGLETQYFGPGTRLLVL.

This rearrangement joins TRBV7-2 to TRBJ2-3, with D possibly TRBD2 on 5 matching bases. This CDR3 contains 13 residues. Germline CDR1 SGHTA, CDR2 FQGNSA. V was clipped by 8 bases and J by 2 bases, with 11 bases between them. The chain's CDR3 is CASGRETTDTQYF. In DNA, the CDR3 is TGTGCCAGCGGAAGGGAGACCACAGATACGCAGTATTTT.

This rearrangement joins TRBV7-2 to TRBJ2-3; TRBD2 might be the D (7 bases). The CDR3 extends over 15 amino acids. Trimming took off 3 bases at V and 0 bases at J, with 10 bases between the two ends. CDR1 and CDR2 (germline): SGHTA, FQGNSA. The CDR3 sequence: CASSFGGLSTDTQYF. The CDR3 region has the DNA TGTGCCAGCAGCTTCGGGGGGCTTAGCACAGATACGCAGTATTTT.

V and J are TRBV6-2 or TRBV6-3 and TRBJ2-5; 7 nucleotides match TRBD2. The CDR3 is 16 amino acids. The J segment lost 1 base and the V segment lost 4 bases, leaving 9 bases of the junction unmatched. Germline CDR1 and CDR2: MNHEY and SVGEGT. The CDR3 region is CASSSVLASGQETQYF. The CDR3, as DNA: TGTGCCAGCAGTTCCGTACTAGCGTCAGGCCAAGAGACCCAGTACTTC.

The J gene is TRBJ2-1, the V gene TRBV27; D unclear. The V end lost 0 bases, the J end lost 6 bases, and 6 bases lay between the germline ends. Germline V lookup: CDR1 MNHEY, CDR2 SMNVEV (reference sequence). The CDR3 has 13 amino acids. This CDR3 reads CASSLSGGNEQFF. Here the CDR3 DNA reads TGTGCCAGCAGTTTATCTGGCGGCAATGAGCAGTTCTTC.

There are a few counts of this clone. This chain joins TRBV30 and TRBJ1-2; a possible D gene is TRBD1 (6 bases). The CDR3 length is 13 residues. The V end lost 2 bases, the J end lost 7 bases, and 14 bases lay between the germline ends. The V gene's germline CDR1 is GTSNPN and CDR2 SVGIG (reference sequence). In DNA, the CDR3 is TGTGCCTGGAGTCCTTACAGGGAGCGTGGCTACACCTTC. Amino acids: CAWSPYRERGYTF.

The J gene is TRBJ1-1, the V gene TRBV6-5; TRBD1 might be the D (6 bases). CDR1 MNHEY and CDR2 SVGAGI come from the germline V gene. The CDR3 loop spans 14 amino acids. The V end was cut by 6 bases, the J end by 5 bases, with 16 bases between. CDR3 sequence: CASRRQGLGTEAFF. CDR3 nucleotide sequence: TGTGCCAGCAGGCGGCAGGGGCTGGGGACTGAAGCTTTCTTT.

The V gene is TRBV5-5, the J gene TRBJ1-4; perhaps TRBD1 as D (5 bases). Germline-derived CDR1 and CDR2 are SGHKS and YYEKEE (reference sequence). The CDR3 has 13 residues. V lost 3 bases and J lost 7, with 10 bases in between. The chain's CDR3 is CASSWNTGEKLFF. CDR3 bases: TGTGCCAGCAGCTGGAATACAGGTGAAAAACTGTTTTTT.

The V call is TRBV5-6, the J call TRBJ2-1, with a weak D call TRBD1 (6 bases). The CDR3 contains 12 residues. Trimming cost V 2 bases and J 10 bases, with 10 bases left between them. From germline, CDR1 is SGHDT and CDR2 YYEEEE. The CDR3 spells CASSFPQGEQFF. CDR3 in DNA: TGTGCCAGCAGCTTCCCCCAGGGGGAGCAGTTCTTC.

The chain carries TRBV7-2 and TRBJ2-7, with D perhaps TRBD2 (6 bases). V lost 1 base and J lost 7, with 14 bases in between. This CDR3 has 14 residues. Germline loops: CDR1 SGHTA, CDR2 FQGNSA. CDR3 loop: CASSLVVGGGEQYF. The CDR3 DNA reads as TGTGCCAGCAGCTTAGTTGTGGGAGGCGGGGAGCAGTACTTC.

The chain is built from TRBV24-1 and TRBJ2-1; the D gene is possibly TRBD2 (5 bases). This CDR3 spans 14 amino acids. CDR1 and CDR2 from the germline V gene are KGHDR and SFDVKD. V gave up 5 bases and J gave up 2 bases, with 9 bases separating them. The CDR3 is CATSVEGPYNEQFF. The CDR3 DNA reads TGTGCCACCAGTGTTGAGGGCCCCTACAATGAGCAGTTCTTC.

This sequence joins TRBV7-9 and TRBJ2-7; D call uncertain. Trimming shortened V by 2 bases and J by 2 bases, and 10 bases separated the two germline ends. This CDR3 spans 14 amino acids. Germline loops: CDR1 SEHNR, CDR2 FQNEAQ (reference sequence). CDR3 nucleotide sequence: TGTGCCAGCAGCTTATGGGCGAGTCCCTACGAGCAGTACTTC. Translating it yields CASSLWASPYEQYF.

With respect to this clone: Other DNA sequences within the sample encode an identical CDR3. The chain is built from TRBV6-5 and TRBJ1-3; the D gene is possibly TRBD1 (5 bases). Per the germline V gene, CDR1 is MNHEY and CDR2 is SVGAGI. Trimming stripped 0 bases from V and 0 bases from J, with 6 bases between. The CDR3 is made up of 15 amino acids. CDR3 coding DNA: TGTGCCAGCAGTTACTCAGGGGCCTCTGGAAACACCATATATTTT. Encoded protein: CASSYSGASGNTIYF.

The rearrangement uses TRBV11-2 and TRBJ2-7, with 13 nucleotides matching TRBD2. The germline V gene has CDR1 SGHAT and CDR2 FQNNGV. With 3 bases clipped from V and 3 bases from J, the junction kept 5 bases outside the gene matches. This CDR3 has 16 amino acids. The CDR3 DNA is TGTGCCAGCAGCTTTGCCGGGACTAGCGGGGTCTACGAGCAGTACTTC. Translating gives CASSFAGTSGVYEQYF. Full variable domain (missing parts from reference TRBV11-2 and TRBJ2-7): EAGVAQSPRYKIIEKRQSVAFWCNPISGHATLYWYQQILGQGPKLLIQFQNNGVVDDSQLPKDRFSAERLKGVDSTLKIQPAKLEDSAVYLCASSFAGTSGVYEQYFGPGTRLTVT.

This clone was seen many times. The chain joins TRBV5-1 to TRBJ2-7; a weak D match, TRBD2 (5 bases). This CDR3 contains 14 residues. Germline CDR1 SGHRS, CDR2 YFSETQ. Deletions cut 1 base from V and 5 bases from J, with 13 bases between. The CDR3 here is CASSLYWGEDEQYF. For the CDR3, the DNA is TGCGCCAGCAGCTTGTATTGGGGAGAGGACGAGCAGTACTTC. The whole variable domain, filled in from reference TRBV5-1 and TRBJ2-7, reads KAGVTQTPRYLIKTRGQQVTLSCSPISGHRSVSWYQQTPGQGLQFLFEYFSETQRNKGNFPGRFSGRQFSNSRSEMNVSTLELGDSALYLCASSLYWGEDEQYFGPGTRLTVT.

This clone was picked up a small number of times. The chain is built from TRBV9 and TRBJ2-2; 7 nucleotides align to TRBD1. Germline assignment: CDR1 SGDLS and CDR2 YYNGEE. V shed 6 bases, J shed 4 bases, and the junction held 9 bases outside the gene matches. The CDR3 length is 15 residues. The CDR3 region is CASNRQGPATGELFF. In nucleotides, the CDR3 is TGTGCCAGCAATAGACAGGGCCCGGCCACCGGGGAGCTGTTTTTT.

The genes are TRBV7-3 and TRBJ2-3; TRBD2 is a possible D gene (6 bases). V was clipped by 5 bases and J by 1 base, with 19 bases between them. The CDR3 loop spans 17 amino acids. Germline V gives CDR1 SGHTA, CDR2 FQGTGA. The CDR3 here is CASSPAGRVSRTDTQYF. The DNA for the CDR3 is TGTGCCAGCAGCCCCGCGGGGCGGGTTAGCCGCACAGATACGCAGTATTTT.

V usage is TRBV28 and J usage is TRBJ2-7, with 7 bases lining up with TRBD1. Looked up from germline, CDR1 is MDHEN and CDR2 is SYDVKM. This CDR3 spans 12 amino acids. J was trimmed by 3 bases and V by 7 bases; bases with no gene match: 3. CDR3 sequence reads: CASKTGSYEQYF. The CDR3 region has the DNA TGTGCCAGCAAGACAGGGAGCTACGAGCAGTACTTC.

The chain employs TRBV11-3 and TRBJ2-1, with TRBD2 matching over 8 bases. This CDR3 region has 15 residues. Germline V gene lookup returns CDR1 SGHNT and CDR2 YENEEA. V was clipped by 5 bases and J by 3 bases; unmatched bases: 6. The CDR3 bases are TGTGCCAGCAGCACCGGACTAGCCCGCTACAATGAGCAGTTCTTC. Translating it yields CASSTGLARYNEQFF.

The chain employs TRBV7-3 and TRBJ1-2; 7 nucleotides align to TRBD1. CDR3 length: 15 amino acids. Germline CDR1 reads SGHTA; CDR2 reads FQGTGA. V lost 5 bases to trimming and J lost 6 bases; unmatched junction nucleotides: 12. The CDR3 loop reads CASSPLDREEDGYTF. The CDR3 DNA follows: TGTGCCAGCAGCCCCCTCGACAGGGAAGAAGATGGCTACACCTTC.

The chain combines TRBV5-4 with TRBJ2-3, with TRBD2 identical over 8 bases. The length of the CDR3 is 15 residues. V gave up 1 base and J gave up 5 bases; unmatched junction bases: 6. Germline CDR1 SGHNT, CDR2 YYREEE (reference sequence). CDR3 in amino acids: CASSLRGGVGDTQYF. CDR3 coding DNA: TGTGCCAGCAGCTTGCGGGGGGGGGTCGGAGATACGCAGTATTTT.

The CDR3 spells CASSFWQGGDIGNQPQHF. The CDR3 region has the DNA TGTGCCAGCAGCTTCTGGCAGGGCGGCGATATTGGCAATCAGCCCCAGCATTTT. This chain uses TRBV5-6 with TRBJ1-5; D is perhaps TRBD1 (5 bases). V lost 2 bases to trimming and J lost 2 bases, with 20 bases between them. CDR1 is SGHDT and CDR2 is YYEEEE in the germline V gene. The CDR3 covers 18 residues.

In DNA, the CDR3 is TGTGCCAGCAGCTTCTGGGGCGCCTACCAAGAGACCCAGTACTTC. It yields the protein CASSFWGAYQETQYF. The genes are TRBV5-4 and TRBJ2-5; D perhaps matches TRBD1 (5 bases). In germline, CDR1 is SGHNT, CDR2 YYREEE (reference sequence). The V and J ends lost 2 bases and 0 bases respectively, with 11 bases between them. The CDR3 is 15 residues long. Full variable domain (missing parts from reference TRBV5-4 and TRBJ2-5): ETGVTQSPTHLIKTRGQQVTLRCSSQSGHNTVSWYQQALGQGPQFIFQYYREEENGRGNFPPRFSGLQFPNYSSELNVNALELDDSALYLCASSFWGAYQETQYFGPGTRLLVL.

V usage is TRBV7-2 and J usage is TRBJ1-6, with 9 positions matching TRBD1. Germline CDR1 SGHTA, CDR2 FQGNSA. The junction had 2 bases not matched to a gene; V was cut back by 4 bases and J by 7 bases. The CDR3 spans 14 residues. Here the CDR3 reads CASSYTGGNSPLHF. In DNA form, the CDR3 reads TGTGCCAGCAGCTATACAGGGGGCAATTCACCCCTCCACTTT.

The V and J genes are TRBV27 and TRBJ2-2; a weak D match, TRBD1 (5 bases). The CDR3 sequence is 15 residues long. The V and J ends lost 3 bases and 3 bases respectively, with 11 bases between them. Germline CDR1 and CDR2: MNHEY and SMNVEV (reference sequence). The CDR3 is CASSFGDRYTGELFF. CDR3 coding DNA: TGTGCCAGCAGTTTTGGAGACAGATACACCGGGGAGCTGTTTTTT.

The chain combines TRBV6-2 or TRBV6-3 with TRBJ1-6; maybe TRBD1 (6 bases). CDR3 length equals 19 residues. Per the germline V gene, CDR1 is MNHEY and CDR2 is SVGEGT. V was cut by 5 bases and J by 0 bases, with 20 bases left in between. CDR3 loop: CASSLPSGQFSSYNSPLHF. In DNA, the CDR3 is TGTGCCAGCAGTCTCCCCTCCGGACAGTTCAGCTCCTATAATTCACCCCTCCACTTT.

The chain carries TRBV11-2 and TRBJ1-2, with TRBD1 matching 10 bases. Germline-derived CDR1 and CDR2 are SGHAT and FQNNGV. Trimming at V came to 4 bases and at J to 8 bases, leaving 7 bases not matched to a gene. The CDR3 loop spans 14 amino acids. The CDR3 loop is CASSSRTGGDGYTF. CDR3 coding DNA: TGTGCCAGCAGCTCGAGGACAGGGGGAGACGGCTACACCTTC.